The 27 T cell receptor beta chains in this list originate from one sample, sequenced in a study of technical replicates of blood from a handful of donors. Using immunoSEQ multiplex PCR, the repertoire was profiled, and TCRdb retains in-frame clones only, with some absent. Among around 65,000 clones, approximately 88% were seen once, and the ten largest hold less than 5%. Material for sequencing was PBMCs. The receptors shown here come from a human donor in good health. Some clones in this sample may be carry-over from other donors' samples.

J is TRBJ2-3 and V is TRBV7-9; D might be TRBD2 (6 bases). The CDR3 has 15 residues. Germline CDR1 reads SEHNR; CDR2 reads FQNEAQ (reference sequence). V was shortened by 4 bases and J by 4 bases, with 15 bases between the two germline ends. CDR3 in amino acids: CASSSPREWADTQYF. DNA for the CDR3: TGTGCCAGCAGCTCCCCCCGGGAGTGGGCAGATACGCAGTATTTT.

This clone has just a few counts. The chain links TRBV29-1 to TRBJ2-2; 7 bases map to TRBD1. The length of the CDR3 is 13 residues. The V gene's germline CDR1 is SQVTM and CDR2 ANQGSEA. J gave up 6 bases and V 8 bases, and 9 bases lay outside the gene matches. In nucleotides, the CDR3 is TGCAGCCACTCTGGACAGGTCGCCGGGGAGCTGTTTTTT. Its protein product is CSHSGQVAGELFF.

The genes are TRBV10-3 and TRBJ2-7, with TRBD2 identical over 8 bases. CDR3 size: 15 residues. Per the germline V gene, CDR1 is ENHRY and CDR2 is SYGVKD. The junction had 15 bases not matched to a gene; V was cut back by 7 bases and J by 7 bases. The CDR3 DNA follows: TGTGCCATCAACAAACCGGGAGGGGATCTGAGGGAGCAGTACTTC. Translating gives CAINKPGGDLREQYF.

The CDR3 sequence is CASSGQGAADTQYF. The CDR3 region has the DNA TGTGCCAGCTCTGGACAGGGGGCTGCAGATACGCAGTATTTT. This chain connects TRBV6-6 to TRBJ2-3; 11 bases line up with TRBD1. CDR1 is MNHNY and CDR2 is SVGAGI in the germline V gene (reference sequence). V lost 8 bases to trimming and J lost 4 bases; unmatched junction nucleotides: 5. This CDR3 contains 14 residues.

V is TRBV6-5 and J is TRBJ2-7; 8 nucleotides align to TRBD1. CDR1 and CDR2 (germline): MNHEY, SVGAGI. This CDR3 has 14 residues. V lost 2 bases to trimming and J lost 3 bases; unmatched junction nucleotides: 3. CDR3 bases: TGTGCCAGCAGTTACGACGGGACAGGCTACGAGCAGTACTTC. Translating gives CASSYDGTGYEQYF.

The gene calls are TRBV18 and TRBJ2-1, with D possibly being TRBD1 (7 bases). Germline V lookup: CDR1 KGHSH, CDR2 LQKENI. The CDR3 covers 15 residues. V was pared by 0 bases and J by 13 bases, with 19 bases between. CDR3 amino acids: CASSPPSRDSGTQFF. The CDR3 coding sequence is TGTGCCAGCTCACCACCGTCCCGGGACAGTGGGACTCAGTTCTTC.

The CDR3 DNA sequence: TGTGCCAGCAGTTCAAGAGTGAACTATGGCTACACCTTC. This translates into CASSSRVNYGYTF. The chain links TRBV6-5 to TRBJ1-2; D uncertain. CDR3 length equals 13 residues. Trimming removed 4 bases from V and 2 bases from J, with 8 bases in between. Germline-derived CDR1 and CDR2 are MNHEY and SVGAGI.

The chain links TRBV2 to TRBJ2-3, with 12 bases that match TRBD2. CDR3 length equals 13 residues. V shed 6 bases and J 5 bases; nucleotides not matched to a gene: 0. From germline, CDR1 is SNHLY and CDR2 FYNNEI. The CDR3 nucleotides read TGTGCCAGCAGACTAGCGGGGGGAGATACGCAGTATTTT. Translating it yields CASRLAGGDTQYF. Based on the CDR3 plus reference TRBV2 and TRBJ2-3, the full variable domain is EPEVTQTPSHQVTQMGQEVILRCVPISNHLYFYWYRQILGQKVEFLVSFYNNEISEKSEIFDDQFSVERPDGSNFTLKIRSTKLEDSAMYFCASRLAGGDTQYFGPGTRLTVL.

CDR3 protein: CASTRTGGMNTEAFF. CDR3 nucleotide sequence: TGTGCCAGCACGCGGACAGGGGGAATGAACACTGAAGCTTTCTTT. V and J are TRBV21-1 and TRBJ1-1; TRBD1, as called in the table, went unchecked against the DNA. TRBV21-1 is tagged as a pseudogene. The CDR3 extends over 15 amino acids.

The chain recombines TRBV5-6 with TRBJ2-1, with TRBD2 matching 7 bases. The trim removed 1 base at V and 5 bases at J, leaving 9 bases unmatched. Germline assignment: CDR1 SGHDT and CDR2 YYEEEE. The CDR3 consists of 16 residues. The CDR3 DNA sequence: TGTGCCAGCAGCTTGTTCGGGCTAGCGGAAAACAATGAGCAGTTCTTC. Its protein is CASSLFGLAENNEQFF.

V and J are TRBV18 and TRBJ1-4; D not certain. There are 14 residues in the CDR3. Germline V gene lookup returns CDR1 KGHSH and CDR2 LQKENI. Trimming shortened V by 6 bases and J by 0 bases, and 8 bases separated the two germline ends. CDR3 loop: CASSVSATNEKLFF. CDR3 bases: TGTGCCAGCTCCGTATCTGCAACTAATGAAAAACTGTTTTTT.

J is TRBJ2-5 and V is TRBV7-9; 11 bases fit TRBD2. CDR3 length: 15 residues. V lost 3 bases, J lost 5 bases, and 5 bases stayed unmatched. CDR1 SEHNR and CDR2 FQNEAQ come from the germline V gene (reference sequence). The CDR3 here is CASSFVAGGHETQYF. The CDR3 DNA reads TGTGCCAGCAGCTTTGTAGCGGGAGGGCACGAGACCCAGTACTTC. Drawing the rest from reference TRBV7-9 and TRBJ2-5, the complete variable domain is DTGVSQNPRHKITKRGQNVTFRCDPISEHNRLYWYRQTLGQGPEFLTYFQNEAQLEKSRLLSDRFSAERPKGSFSTLEIQRTEQGDSAMYLCASSFVAGGHETQYFGPGTRLLVL.

The V gene is TRBV5-1, the J gene TRBJ2-1, with D hard to call. CDR3 size: 13 residues. Germline loops: CDR1 SGHRS, CDR2 YFSETQ. Trimming took off 1 base at V and 9 bases at J, with 11 bases between the two ends. Written as DNA, the CDR3 is TGCGCCAGCAGCTTGTCGCTTAGTCCTGAGCAGTTCTTC. Its translation is CASSLSLSPEQFF.

The V and J genes are TRBV5-8 and TRBJ2-3, with TRBD2 matching 12 bases. Germline-derived CDR1 and CDR2 are SGHTS and YDEGEE. This CDR3 comprises 16 residues. The junction had 3 bases not matched to a gene; V was cut back by 4 bases and J by 0 bases. The CDR3 is CASSLGTSGSTDTQYF. The CDR3 coding sequence is TGTGCCAGCAGCCTCGGGACTAGCGGGAGCACAGATACGCAGTATTTT.

The V and J genes are TRBV7-9 and TRBJ1-2; 8 bases are a match to TRBD1. Germline-derived CDR1 and CDR2 are SEHNR and FQNEAQ (reference sequence). The length of the CDR3 is 14 residues. The J segment lost 6 bases and the V segment lost 1 base, leaving 4 bases of the junction unmatched. CDR3 residues: CASSLGTGGNGYTF. DNA of the CDR3: TGTGCCAGCAGCTTAGGCACAGGGGGGAATGGCTACACCTTC. Looking up the rest from reference TRBV7-9 and TRBJ1-2 gives the full variable domain: DTGVSQNPRHKITKRGQNVTFRCDPISEHNRLYWYRQTLGQGPEFLTYFQNEAQLEKSRLLSDRFSAERPKGSFSTLEIQRTEQGDSAMYLCASSLGTGGNGYTFGSGTRLTVV.

The V and J genes are TRBV27 and TRBJ2-7, with 7 bases matching TRBD1. This CDR3 has 13 amino acids. With 3 bases clipped from V and 2 bases from J, the junction kept 1 base outside the gene matches. Germline CDR1 MNHEY, CDR2 SMNVEV (reference sequence). In nucleotides, the CDR3 is TGTGCCAGCAGTTTTGGACAGGCCTACGAGCAGTACTTC. Amino acid sequence: CASSFGQAYEQYF.

The rearrangement links TRBV7-9 to TRBJ1-3; D is unresolved. V was cut by 3 bases and J by 0 bases, with 9 bases left in between. The CDR3 loop spans 15 amino acids. The V gene's germline CDR1 is SEHNR and CDR2 FQNEAQ (reference sequence). Here the CDR3 reads CASSFAGVSGNTIYF. The CDR3 nucleotides read TGTGCCAGCAGCTTTGCGGGAGTCTCTGGAAACACCATATATTTT.

The chain joins TRBV12-5 to TRBJ1-4, with a possible D match to TRBD1 (6 bases). CDR1 is LGHNT, CDR2 FRNRAP, per germline. Deletions cut 7 bases from V and 8 bases from J, with 20 bases between. The CDR3 extends over 15 amino acids. The CDR3 spells CASASGDTEGEKLFF. CDR3 coding DNA: TGTGCTAGTGCCTCCGGGGACACAGAAGGAGAAAAACTGTTTTTT.

This clone was found once. The CDR3 sequence: CASSKGKDFPAKNIQYF. For the CDR3, the DNA is TGTGCCAGCAGCAAAGGTAAGGACTTTCCAGCCAAAAACATTCAGTACTTC. The chain employs TRBV21-1 and TRBJ2-4; the tabulated D call, TRBD2, remains unverified against the DNA. TRBV21-1 is a pseudogene segment. The CDR3 loop spans 17 amino acids.

The chain links TRBV19 to TRBJ1-5; possibly TRBD1 for D (6 bases). From germline, CDR1 is LNHDA and CDR2 SQIVND (reference sequence). The V gene lost 6 bases and the J gene lost 0 bases, with 15 bases spanning the gap. The CDR3 length is 16 residues. CDR3 DNA sequence: TGTGCCAGTAGCACTAGGACAGCCGATAGCAATCAGCCCCAGCATTTT. This gives the protein CASSTRTADSNQPQHF.

This clone has just a few counts. Other DNA sequences within the sample encode an identical CDR3. The rearrangement joins TRBV6-5 to TRBJ2-1; the D gene is possibly TRBD1 (6 bases). The CDR3 covers 15 residues. Germline CDR1 reads MNHEY; CDR2 reads SVGAGI. V lost 0 bases and J lost 5, with 11 bases in between. The CDR3 DNA is TGTGCCAGCAGTTACTCGGGGCAGGGGAACAATGAGCAGTTCTTC. Amino acids: CASSYSGQGNNEQFF.

This chain connects TRBV30 to TRBJ2-3; the D gene is possibly TRBD2 (6 bases). The CDR3 contains 14 residues. In germline, CDR1 is GTSNPN, CDR2 SVGIG (reference sequence). V was shortened by 3 bases and J by 8 bases, with 18 bases between the two germline ends. The CDR3 nucleotides are TGTGCCTGGAGGCGGGACTCGGAGTCGGGTACGCAGTATTTT. Protein: CAWRRDSESGTQYF.

This sequence joins TRBV5-6 and TRBJ2-1, with TRBD2 identical over 9 bases. V was pared by 3 bases and J by 4 bases, with 2 bases of the junction left unmatched. The germline V gene has CDR1 SGHDT and CDR2 YYEEEE. The CDR3 is 14 amino acids. CDR3 sequence (DNA): TGTGCCAGCAGCTATAGCGGGAGTTACAATGAGCAGTTCTTC. This gives the protein CASSYSGSYNEQFF.

J is TRBJ1-2 and V is TRBV29-1, with D perhaps matching TRBD1 (5 bases). The germline CDR1 and CDR2 sequences are SQVTM and ANQGSEA. The CDR3 is 12 amino acids. V lost 4 bases and J 4 bases, leaving 10 bases between the germline ends. CDR3 sequence reads: CSVVGQGYGYTF. In DNA, the CDR3 is TGCAGCGTTGTTGGCCAGGGCTATGGCTACACCTTC.

The chain uses TRBV7-9 and TRBJ2-2; 7 positions agree with TRBD1. Trimming cost V 4 bases and J 5 bases; bases outside gene matches: 10. CDR1 is SEHNR and CDR2 is FQNEAQ in the germline V gene (reference sequence). The CDR3 covers 16 residues. The DNA of the CDR3 is TGTGCCAGCAGCTCTGCCGCGACAGGGACAACCGGGGAGCTGTTTTTT. Protein sequence: CASSSAATGTTGELFF.

V is TRBV4-1 and J is TRBJ1-1; D ambiguous. Per the germline V gene, CDR1 is MGHRA and CDR2 is YSYEKL. V was clipped by 4 bases and J by 5 bases, with 17 bases between them. The CDR3 totals 15 residues. CDR3 loop: CASSPTFGLRTEAFF. Here the CDR3 DNA reads TGCGCCAGCAGCCCCACCTTCGGTCTTCGGACTGAAGCTTTCTTT.

The chain recombines TRBV19 with TRBJ1-5; 9 bases agree with TRBD1. Trimming cost V 7 bases and J 4 bases; bases outside gene matches: 14. The CDR3 runs to 17 residues. From germline, CDR1 is LNHDA and CDR2 SQIVND (reference sequence). The CDR3 sequence is CASTNTPGTGKNQPQHF. The CDR3 region has the DNA TGTGCCAGTACCAATACCCCCGGGACAGGGAAGAATCAGCCCCAGCATTTT. Full variable domain (rest looked up from reference TRBV19 and TRBJ1-5): DGGITQSPKYLFRKEGQNVTLSCEQNLNHDAMYWYRQDPGQGLRLIYYSQIVNDFQKGDIAEGYSVSREKKESFPLTVTSAQKNPTAFYLCASTNTPGTGKNQPQHFGDGTRLSIL.